This T cell receptor beta chain comes out of a study of blood T cell repertoires in COVID-19. Across the study: PBMCs, B-cell-depleted T cells, or T cells were the source of the cDNA or gDNA that made up the material.

Seattle cases were enrolled at active infection and followed longitudinally. Per the original methods: Reference gene primer amplification yielded estimated nucleated cell counts. TCRdb's table, derived via immunoSEQ multiplex PCR, lists solely in-frame clones and lacks some. V, J and clone size reflect that table, while D and trimming were determined from the DNA. The sample carries around 400,000 clones, around 87% recorded once. This clone was counted once. The CDR3 totals 13 residues. V was trimmed by 5 bases and J by 0 bases, leaving 8 bases between them. Germline values: CDR1 SQVTM, CDR2 ANQGSEA.

The sequencing sample was made of peripheral blood. The V and J genes are TRBV29-1 and TRBJ2-4, with a tentative D call TRBD2 (6 bases). This TCR was sampled from a woman aged 55-70 years with COVID-19, enrolled during active disease. The CDR3 bases are TGCAGCGTTCGGGGGTTAGCCAAAAACATTCAGTACTTC. Translation gives CSVRGLAKNIQYF.